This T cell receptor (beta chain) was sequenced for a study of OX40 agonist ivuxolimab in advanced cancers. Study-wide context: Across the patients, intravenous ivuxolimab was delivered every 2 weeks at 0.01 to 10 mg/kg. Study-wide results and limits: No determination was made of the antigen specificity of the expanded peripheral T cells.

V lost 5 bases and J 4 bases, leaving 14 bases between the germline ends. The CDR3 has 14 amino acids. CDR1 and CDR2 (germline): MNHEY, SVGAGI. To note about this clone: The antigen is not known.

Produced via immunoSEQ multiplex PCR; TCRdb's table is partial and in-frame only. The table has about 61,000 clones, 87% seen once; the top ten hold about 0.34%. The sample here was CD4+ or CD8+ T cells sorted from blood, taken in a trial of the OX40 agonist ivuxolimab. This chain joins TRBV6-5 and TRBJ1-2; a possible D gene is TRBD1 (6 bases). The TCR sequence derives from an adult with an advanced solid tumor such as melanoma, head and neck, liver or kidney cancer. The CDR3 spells CASSEERGAYGYTF. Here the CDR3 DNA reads TGTGCCAGCAGTGAAGAGAGGGGGGCCTATGGCTACACCTTC.